This T cell receptor beta chain was recovered during a study of cytomegalovirus exposure and HLA in healthy donors. Study-level information: There were 117 million unique TCR beta sequences, drawn from roughly 200 million T cells, in an earlier analysis. Caucasian-associated ancestry cluster membership applied to about four fifths of a few hundred genotyped donors. Overall study results and limits: Reportedly, HLA-A and HLA-B alleles of most subjects were accurately predicted from TCR beta. Another analysis was done later, and it associated approximately 18,000 TCR beta sequences with HLA alleles at 0.05 false discovery rate.

CDR3 length equals 13 residues. Germline V gene data show CDR1 as MNHEY and CDR2 as SVGAGI. The germline V and J ends were trimmed by 2 bases and 8 bases, with 9 bases remaining between them. About this clone: The antigen is undetermined.

It was with 60 Vbeta and 13 Jbeta primers that the PCR ran. Sequencing used immunoSEQ multiplex PCR; TCRdb keeps in-frame clones, though not all of them. This table holds some 170,000 clones, about 86% found once. Sequenced: PBMCs. The chain employs TRBV6-5 and TRBJ1-4; tentative D call: TRBD1 (5 bases). The clonotype comes from a woman between 25 and 40 years old in good health and CMV-seronegative. In DNA form, the CDR3 reads TGTGCCAGCAGTTACAGTACAGGAGAAAAACTGTTTTTT. It translates to CASSYSTGEKLFF.